This T cell receptor beta chain emerged from a study of cytomegalovirus exposure and HLA in healthy donors. Points from the study as a whole: As a later analysis revealed, the rate of TCR association differed by HLA locus, with DRB1 most and HLA-C fewest.

Of note for this clone: The antigen is unknown.

With V trimmed by 5 bases and J by 12 bases, 9 bases remained unmatched. Germline lookup yields CDR1 SGHTA and CDR2 FQGNSA. This CDR3 spans 15 amino acids. Both 60 Vbeta primers and 13 Jbeta primers went into the PCR. Sequencing was performed with immunoSEQ multiplex PCR; in TCRdb, only in-frame clones are kept and a portion is missing. The table lists roughly 280,000 clones, just over 70% of them singletons, with over 2% in the top ten. This clonotype originated in a female donor in good health and CMV-seronegative. This chain uses TRBV7-2 with TRBJ2-1; TRBD2 agrees at 14 bases. Input material: PBMCs. This CDR3 reads CASSAPGLAGVGQFF. DNA for the CDR3: TGTGCCAGCAGCGCGCCGGGACTAGCGGGAGTAGGGCAGTTCTTC.